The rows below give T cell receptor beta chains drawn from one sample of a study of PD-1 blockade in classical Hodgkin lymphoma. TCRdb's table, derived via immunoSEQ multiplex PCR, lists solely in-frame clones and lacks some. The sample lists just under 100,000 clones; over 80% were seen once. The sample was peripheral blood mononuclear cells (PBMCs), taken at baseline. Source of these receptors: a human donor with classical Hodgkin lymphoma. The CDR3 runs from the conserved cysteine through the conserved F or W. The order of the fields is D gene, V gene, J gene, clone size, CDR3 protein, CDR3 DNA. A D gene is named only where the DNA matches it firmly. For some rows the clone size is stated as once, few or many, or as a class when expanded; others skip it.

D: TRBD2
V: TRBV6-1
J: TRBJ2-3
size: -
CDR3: CASTSLAVGTQYF
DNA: TGTGCCAGCACCTCCCTAGCGGTCGGTACGCAGTATTTT

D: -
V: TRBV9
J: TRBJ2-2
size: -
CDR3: CASSVSARSGELFF
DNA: TGTGCCAGCAGCGTATCGGCGCGAAGCGGGGAGCTGTTTTTT

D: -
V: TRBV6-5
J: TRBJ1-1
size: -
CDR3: CASRMFAEAFF
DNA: TGTGCCAGCAGGATGTTTGCTGAAGCTTTCTTT

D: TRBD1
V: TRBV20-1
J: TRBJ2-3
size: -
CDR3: CSTGRLHTQYF
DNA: TGCTCGACAGGGCGGCTACATACGCAGTATTTT

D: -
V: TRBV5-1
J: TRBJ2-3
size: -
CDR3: CASSTSGVGTDTQYF
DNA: TGCGCCAGCAGCACCTCGGGAGTCGGGACAGATACGCAGTATTTT

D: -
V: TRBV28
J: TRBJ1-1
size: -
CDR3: CASRGGTEAFF
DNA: TGTGCCAGCAGGGGCGGGACTGAAGCTTTCTTT

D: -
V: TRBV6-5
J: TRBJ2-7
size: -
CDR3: CASKLSMASYEQYF
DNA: TGTGCCAGCAAACTATCCATGGCCTCCTACGAGCAGTACTTC

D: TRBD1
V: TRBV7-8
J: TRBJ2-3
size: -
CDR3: CASSLRDRGLGTDTQYF
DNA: TGTGCCAGCAGCCTCCGGGACAGGGGGCTGGGCACAGATACGCAGTATTTT

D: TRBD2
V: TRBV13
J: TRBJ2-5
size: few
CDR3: CASSSTESGSRETQYF
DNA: TGTGCCAGCAGCTCCACCGAAAGCGGGAGCCGTGAGACCCAGTACTTC

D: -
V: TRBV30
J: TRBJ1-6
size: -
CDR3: CAGRTVHSPLHF
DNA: TGTGCCGGCCGGACAGTGCACTCACCCCTCCACTTT